This TCR beta chain comes out of a study of CD8 T cells in Susac syndrome. Germline assignment: CDR1 MNHEY and CDR2 SVGAGI. The CDR3 is 15 amino acids. V was pared by 0 bases and J by 4 bases, with 13 bases between. Reverse transcription of roughly 0.5 to 1 ug RNA was performed with random hexamers. Multiplex PCR with immunoSEQ amplified the TCR beta CDR3 across 54 Vbeta and 13 Jbeta. TCRdb redid the calling of the immunoSEQ multiplex PCR reads with MiXCR, one entry per CDR3 protein. Seen here are about 430,000 distinct CDR3 sequences, more than 80% observed once, and the top ten hold about 0.12%. Sequencing of TCR beta was performed on blood CD8+ and CD4+ T cells. Multiple sclerosis controls were treatment-naive patients with stable or active relapsing-remitting disease.

The specimen was CD8+ T cells from PBMCs. The gene calls are TRBV6-5 and TRBJ2-7; perhaps TRBD2 as D (6 bases). The receptor comes from a human donor with multiple sclerosis. The CDR3 nucleotides read TGTGCCAGCAGTTACTCCGGCGGGAAGTCTTACGAGCAGTACTTC. It is translated as CASSYSGGKSYEQYF.